The 32 T cell receptor beta chains below were found in one sample sequenced in a study of blood T cells in healthy people across ages (dated by TCRdb to about 2015). The library was produced with 5' RACE. The instrument given in TCRdb is Illumina HiSeq 2500. The second PCR ran for roughly 7 to 12 cycles and used a J-beta primer mix along with a sample-barcoded 5' primer. Through fastp at Q25 and MiXCR, TCRdb rebuilt clones from the public reads, retaining in-frame beta chains. Entries are consolidated by CDR3 protein sequence, retaining the most common genes and DNA. The sample table shows about 640,000 distinct CDR3 sequences, and approximately 59% are seen once. The ten largest clones capture approximately 40% of the sample. Sequences were obtained from blood. These receptors all stem from a man aged 55-75 years in good health.

The chain's CDR3 is CARDRGLDTQYF. CDR3 coding DNA: TGTGCCAGGGACAGGGGGCTGGATACGCAGTATTTT. V and J are TRBV6-6 and TRBJ2-3; 11 nucleotides match TRBD1. The CDR3 extends over 12 amino acids. Germline V gene data show CDR1 as MNHNY and CDR2 as SVGAGI (reference sequence). J gave up 6 bases and V 9 bases, and 2 bases lay outside the gene matches.

This clonotype was recorded a few times. J is TRBJ2-5 and V is TRBV28; TRBD2 aligns across 10 bases. Germline V gene sequence: CDR1 MDHEN, CDR2 SYDVKM. The CDR3 covers 15 residues. Unmatched junction bases numbered 8, after V lost 5 bases and J lost 5 bases. The DNA for the CDR3 is TGTGCCAGCAGTCCGCCTAGCGGGGGCTGGGAGACCCAGTACTTC. This translates into CASSPPSGGWETQYF.

The chain couples TRBV6-1 to TRBJ1-4; TRBD1 agrees at 12 bases. Germline V gene sequence: CDR1 MNHNS, CDR2 SASEGT. The CDR3 covers 17 residues. Losses at the gene ends were 7 bases for V and 0 bases for J; bases not matched to a gene: 6. The CDR3 DNA follows: TGTGCCAGCATGGAGGGACAGGGGGCCTCAACTAATGAAAAACTGTTTTTT. It is translated as CASMEGQGASTNEKLFF.

About this clonotype itself: Sequence at one end of the junction differs from germline and may be a read error. The CDR3 DNA reads TGCACCAGCAGCCCCCGGGAAGACTATAATTCACCCCTCCACTTT. The encoded protein is CTSSPREDYNSPLHF. The genes are TRBV5-1 and TRBJ1-6; no clear D gene. This CDR3 region has 15 residues. CDR1 SGHRS and CDR2 YFSETQ come from the germline V gene.

The chain couples TRBV6-1 to TRBJ1-4, with D possibly TRBD1 on 5 matching bases. Trimming took off 7 bases at V and 8 bases at J, with 20 bases between the two ends. Germline lookup yields CDR1 MNHNS and CDR2 SASEGT. The CDR3 has 15 amino acids. The CDR3 region is CASTRGGQTYEKLFF. The CDR3 DNA reads as TGTGCCAGCACCCGCGGGGGTCAGACCTACGAAAAACTGTTTTTT.

This clonotype showed up just once. The J gene is TRBJ2-7, the V gene TRBV18; D possibly corresponds to TRBD1 (6 bases). This CDR3 is built from 14 residues. V gave up 4 bases and J gave up 6 bases, with 16 bases separating them. The germline CDR1 and CDR2 sequences are KGHSH and LQKENI. Here the CDR3 reads CASSQGDLGTEQYF. The CDR3 DNA is TGTGCCAGCTCACAGGGGGATCTTGGGACCGAGCAGTACTTC.

V usage is TRBV6-1 and J usage is TRBJ1-1; unclear D gene. CDR1 is MNHNS, CDR2 SASEGT, per germline. The CDR3 loop spans 18 amino acids. Trimming removed 2 bases at V and 0 bases at J, with 19 bases between. CDR3: CASSEREVVGKMNTEAFF. The DNA for the CDR3 is TGTGCCAGCAGTGAAAGGGAGGTTGTGGGAAAAATGAACACTGAAGCTTTCTTT.

CDR3 DNA: TGCAGCGCCTTTTCGGGGACTACAGAGACCCAGTACTTC. As protein: CSAFSGTTETQYF. V usage is TRBV20-1 and J usage is TRBJ2-5; TRBD2 agrees at 7 bases. CDR3 length equals 13 residues. CDR1 DFQATT and CDR2 SNEGSKA come from the germline V gene (reference sequence).

This clonotype appeared a few times. J is TRBJ2-7 and V is TRBV7-2, with a tentative D call TRBD2 (5 bases). Trimming took 5 bases from V and 1 from J, leaving 9 bases between them. The CDR3 extends over 13 amino acids. The germline gives CDR1 SGHTA, CDR2 FQGNSA. This CDR3 reads CASSQDWSYEQYF. Here the CDR3 DNA reads TGTGCCAGCAGCCAGGACTGGTCCTACGAGCAGTACTTC.

This clonotype was seen at least ten times. With a much larger clone just one base away, this may be a read error. The J gene is TRBJ2-3, the V gene TRBV12-3 or TRBV12-4, with D perhaps being TRBD1 or TRBD2 (5 bases each). The CDR3 covers 14 residues. CDR3 sequence (DNA): TGTGCCAGCAGTGTTAGAGGGGCCGGAGATGCGCAGTATTTT. Amino acid sequence: CASSVRGAGDAQYF.

This chain joins TRBV5-1 and TRBJ2-6; D gene unclear. Germline CDR1 reads SGHRS; CDR2 reads YFSETQ. Trimming removed 3 bases at V and 0 bases at J, with 4 bases between. The CDR3 totals 14 residues. The CDR3 protein is CASSWNSGANVLTF. The CDR3, as DNA: TGCGCCAGCAGCTGGAACTCTGGGGCCAACGTCCTGACTTTC. Full variable domain (outside the CDR3, taken from reference TRBV5-1 and TRBJ2-6): KAGVTQTPRYLIKTRGQQVTLSCSPISGHRSVSWYQQTPGQGLQFLFEYFSETQRNKGNFPGRFSGRQFSNSRSEMNVSTLELGDSALYLCASSWNSGANVLTFGAGSRLTVL.

The V call is TRBV5-1, the J call TRBJ2-5, with TRBD2 matching 10 bases. This CDR3 region has 16 residues. Germline-derived CDR1 and CDR2 are SGHRS and YFSETQ. V dropped 4 bases and J dropped 0; count of bases not matched to a gene: 6. CDR3 in amino acids: CASSASSGGNQETQYF. CDR3 in DNA: TGCGCCAGCAGCGCCTCTAGCGGGGGAAACCAAGAGACCCAGTACTTC.

This clonotype was seen a few times. The rearrangement joins TRBV6-2 or TRBV6-3 to TRBJ2-7, with D unclear. The assigned J gene may be wrong: the sequence end matches TRBJ2-5 better. Germline CDR1 and CDR2: MNHEY and SVGEGT. This CDR3 is 13 amino acids long. The CDR3 is CASSDGPPGTQYF. The CDR3 DNA is TGTGCCAGCAGTGACGGGCCCCCCGGGACCCAGTACTTC.

This clonotype has more than one count but fewer than ten. The CDR3 DNA reads as TGTGCCAGCAGGCGAGGACAGGGGGAATGGGAACCCCTCCACTTT. It codes for CASRRGQGEWEPLHF. The chain recombines TRBV14 with TRBJ1-6, with 10 bases matching TRBD1. The germline V gene has CDR1 SGHDN and CDR2 FVKESK. With 6 bases clipped from V and 12 bases from J, the junction kept 11 bases outside the gene matches. The CDR3 has 15 amino acids. Together with reference TRBV14 and TRBJ1-6, the CDR3 gives the full variable domain: EAGVTQFPSHSVIEKGQTVTLRCDPISGHDNLYWYRRVMGKEIKFLLHFVKESKQDESGMPNNRFLAERTGGTYSTLKVQPAELEDSGVYFCASRRGQGEWEPLHFGNGTRLTVT.

The chain joins TRBV4-1 to TRBJ2-7, with 10 bases aligning to TRBD2. Germline values: CDR1 MGHRA, CDR2 YSYEKL. The CDR3 runs 15 residues. With V trimmed by 4 bases and J by 2 bases, 5 bases remained unmatched. CDR3 in amino acids: CASSLYLAGAYEQYF. CDR3 DNA sequence: TGCGCCAGCAGCCTCTACCTAGCGGGGGCCTACGAGCAGTACTTC.

This clonotype was seen only once. V usage is TRBV2 and J usage is TRBJ2-7; no reliable D call. CDR3 length equals 13 residues. Trimming took 8 bases from V and 2 from J, leaving 13 bases between them. Germline V CDR1 and CDR2: SNHLY, FYNNEI. CDR3 protein: CASDGLKPYEQYF. CDR3 in DNA: TGTGCCAGCGATGGGCTCAAACCCTACGAGCAGTACTTC.

This chain links TRBV3-1 with TRBJ2-7; D is possibly TRBD2 (5 bases). The germline CDR1 and CDR2 sequences are LGHDT and YNNKEL (reference sequence). V was trimmed by 6 bases and J by 0 bases, leaving 9 bases between them. The length of the CDR3 is 13 residues. CDR3 sequence (DNA): TGTGCCAGCAGTAAGCGGAGCTCCTACGAGCAGTACTTC. As protein: CASSKRSSYEQYF.

CDR3 sequence (DNA): TGTGCCACCAACAGGGACAGCGAGCAGTTCTTC. Translating gives CATNRDSEQFF. The chain carries TRBV24-1 and TRBJ2-1; 7 bases agree with TRBD1. The CDR3 is 11 amino acids. Germline CDR1 and CDR2: KGHDR and SFDVKD. V was pared by 8 bases and J by 10 bases, with 4 bases of the junction left unmatched.

The chain has TRBV20-1 and TRBJ2-6; D call uncertain. The V gene's germline CDR1 is DFQATT and CDR2 SNEGSKA (reference sequence). This CDR3 is 14 amino acids long. V was cut by 6 bases and J by 0 bases, with 9 bases left in between. The CDR3 here is CSATSPSGANVLTF. In nucleotides, the CDR3 is TGCAGTGCCACAAGCCCCTCTGGGGCCAACGTCCTGACTTTC.

This rearrangement joins TRBV11-2 to TRBJ2-1; D uncertain. Trimming stripped 5 bases from V and 0 bases from J, with 11 bases between. The CDR3 is made up of 15 amino acids. CDR1 and CDR2 (germline): SGHAT, FQNNGV. The DNA of the CDR3 is TGTGCCAGCAGCAAGACGGTGGGCTCCTACAATGAGCAGTTCTTC. This translates into CASSKTVGSYNEQFF. The full variable domain, with the rest looked up from reference TRBV11-2 and TRBJ2-1, is EAGVAQSPRYKIIEKRQSVAFWCNPISGHATLYWYQQILGQGPKLLIQFQNNGVVDDSQLPKDRFSAERLKGVDSTLKIQPAKLEDSAVYLCASSKTVGSYNEQFFGPGTRLTVL.

This chain uses TRBV7-9 with TRBJ2-2; TRBD1 might be the D (6 bases). Per the germline V gene, CDR1 is SEHNR and CDR2 is FQNEAQ (reference sequence). Trimming removed 4 bases at V and 5 bases at J, with 20 bases between. This CDR3 spans 17 amino acids. The CDR3 DNA sequence: TGTGCCAGCAGCTACTCCCCGTTGCGGACAGCTACCGGGGAGCTGTTTTTT. This encodes CASSYSPLRTATGELFF.

V and J are TRBV27 and TRBJ2-7; no clear D. V was trimmed by 5 bases and J by 7 bases, leaving 9 bases between them. The CDR3 length is 11 residues. Germline CDR1 and CDR2: MNHEY and SMNVEV (reference sequence). The CDR3 protein is CASSGFHEQYF. As DNA, the CDR3 is TGTGCCAGCAGTGGGTTCCATGAGCAGTACTTC.

The rearrangement joins TRBV20-1 to TRBJ2-5; perhaps TRBD1 as D (6 bases). The germline V gene has CDR1 DFQATT and CDR2 SNEGSKA (reference sequence). The CDR3 runs to 13 residues. Deletions cut 7 bases from V and 5 bases from J, with 17 bases between. This CDR3 is CSVQGGVVETQYF. CDR3 nucleotides: TGCAGTGTACAGGGTGGGGTAGTGGAGACCCAGTACTTC.

CDR3 sequence (DNA): TGCGCCAGCAAGGAAACGACAGGGGCCGAGCAGTACTTC. It is translated as CASKETTGAEQYF. This chain uses TRBV5-1 with TRBJ2-7; 8 nucleotides agree with TRBD1. Germline V gene data show CDR1 as SGHRS and CDR2 as YFSETQ. Unmatched junction bases numbered 8, after V lost 6 bases and J lost 6 bases. CDR3 length: 13 amino acids.

This chain connects TRBV10-3 to TRBJ1-1; the D gene is possibly TRBD1 (6 bases). CDR3 length: 14 residues. CDR1 and CDR2 from the germline V gene are ENHRY and SYGVKD. The ends were cut back, 3 bases at V and 4 bases at J, with 12 bases in the middle. CDR3 DNA: TGTGCCATCAGTGAACCCAGGGGAATCACTGAAGCTTTCTTT. Protein product: CAISEPRGITEAFF.

This clonotype was seen a handful of times. The V and J genes are TRBV20-1 and TRBJ2-1, with 10 bases fitting TRBD2. CDR1 is DFQATT and CDR2 is SNEGSKA in the germline V gene (reference sequence). The CDR3 runs to 18 residues. V lost 0 bases and J lost 6; bases outside the gene matches: 14. This chain's CDR3 is CSARDPAGGHSVLNEQFF. Written as DNA, the CDR3 is TGCAGTGCTAGAGATCCAGCGGGGGGGCATTCCGTCCTCAATGAGCAGTTCTTC.

V and J are TRBV5-1 and TRBJ2-3, with D tentatively TRBD1 (5 bases). This CDR3 contains 16 residues. V was cut by 3 bases and J by 1 base, with 15 bases left in between. Looked up from germline, CDR1 is SGHRS and CDR2 is YFSETQ. The CDR3 sequence: CASSSGRGMGTDTQYF. In DNA, the CDR3 is TGCGCCAGCAGCTCCGGAAGGGGAATGGGCACAGATACGCAGTATTTT.

For this clonotype: The germline gene is not matched at one end of the junction; a read error may be the cause. This chain links TRBV29-1 with TRBJ2-1, with D perhaps matching TRBD2 (6 bases). This CDR3 is 16 amino acids long. Germline CDR1 reads SQVTM; CDR2 reads ANQGSEA. The CDR3, as DNA: TGCAGCGTTGATTTCTGGCGCGTTAGCGGATACAATGAGCGGTTCTTC. Amino acids: CSVDFWRVSGYNERFF.

The rearrangement links TRBV6-5 to TRBJ1-2; 7 positions match TRBD1. After removal of 6 bases from V and 3 bases from J, the junction contained 4 bases not matched to a gene. The CDR3 length is 13 residues. Germline V gene lookup returns CDR1 MNHEY and CDR2 SVGAGI. CDR3 sequence: CASRSTGYYGYTF. The CDR3 DNA follows: TGTGCCAGCAGATCGACAGGGTACTATGGCTACACCTTC.

This chain connects TRBV6-5 to TRBJ2-3; TRBD1 aligns across 8 bases. The CDR3 sequence is 16 residues long. Germline CDR1 and CDR2: MNHEY and SVGAGI. V lost 6 bases and J lost 0; bases outside the gene matches: 8. The CDR3 coding sequence is TGTGCCAGCAGGGCTCAGGGGGCGCGAAGCACAGATACGCAGTATTTT. This gives the protein CASRAQGARSTDTQYF.

This clonotype is a singleton in its sample. This may be a read error: a much more frequent sequence differs by one nucleotide. J is TRBJ2-7 and V is TRBV24-1; 7 nucleotides line up with TRBD1. The J call may be wrong; the DNA end is better matched by TRBJ2-5. Germline values: CDR1 KGHDR, CDR2 SFDVKD. This CDR3 region has 15 residues. CDR3 in DNA: TGTGCCACCAGTGATCCCGACAGGGACCAAGGGACCCAGTACTTC. Protein product: CATSDPDRDQGTQYF.

This chain connects TRBV24-1 to TRBJ2-3; 8 bases map to TRBD1. This CDR3 comprises 15 residues. CDR1 KGHDR and CDR2 SFDVKD come from the germline V gene. J was trimmed by 5 bases and V by 5 bases; bases with no gene match: 8. CDR3 residues: CATSGTGMSGDTQYF. The DNA for the CDR3 is TGTGCCACCAGTGGGACAGGGATGAGTGGAGATACGCAGTATTTT.